This paragraph reports one T cell receptor beta chain. The data belong to a study of technical replicates of blood from a handful of donors. Assay: immunoSEQ multiplex PCR; the TCRdb copy retains only in-frame clones and omits some. Of tens of thousands of clones listed, approximately 97% are singletons. V trimming: 6 bases; J trimming: 3 bases; junction bases outside the gene matches: 4. From germline, CDR1 is MNHNS and CDR2 SASEGT. The CDR3 is 14 residues long. The sequenced sample consisted of T cells isolated from PBMCs. This receptor was identified in a human donor in good health. The chain couples TRBV6-1 to TRBJ1-5, with 8 bases lining up with TRBD1. The DNA for the CDR3 is TGTGCCAGCAGCCGGACAGGGACCAATCAGCCCCAGCATTTT. Residues: CASSRTGTNQPQHF.